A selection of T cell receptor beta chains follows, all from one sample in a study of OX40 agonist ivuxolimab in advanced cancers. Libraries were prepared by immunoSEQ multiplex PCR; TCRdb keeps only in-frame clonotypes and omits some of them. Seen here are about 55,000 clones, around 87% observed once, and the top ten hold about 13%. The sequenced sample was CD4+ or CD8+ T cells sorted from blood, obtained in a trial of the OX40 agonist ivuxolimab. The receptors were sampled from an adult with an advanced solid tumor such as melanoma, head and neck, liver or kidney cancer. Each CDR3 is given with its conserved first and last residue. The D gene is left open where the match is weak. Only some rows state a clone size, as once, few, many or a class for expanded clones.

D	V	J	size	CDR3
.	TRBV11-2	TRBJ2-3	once	CASSLRLPGVTDTQYF
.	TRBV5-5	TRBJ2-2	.	CASSSGANTGELFF
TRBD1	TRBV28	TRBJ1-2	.	CASSLRQGGYTF
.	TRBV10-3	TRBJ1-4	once	CAISGGANEKLFF
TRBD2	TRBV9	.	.	CASSVGREGREQYF
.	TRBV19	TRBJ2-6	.	CASKVGDSSGANVLTF
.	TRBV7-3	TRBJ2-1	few	CASSRRDTLGQFF
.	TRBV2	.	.	CASSVGVRGSYEQYF
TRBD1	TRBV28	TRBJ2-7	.	CASNTLGGRGPYEQYF
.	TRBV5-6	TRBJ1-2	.	CASSLYQAAYGYTF
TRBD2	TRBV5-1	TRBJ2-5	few	CASSLLPSGRGETQYF
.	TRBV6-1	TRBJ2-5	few	CASSEGEGWETQYF
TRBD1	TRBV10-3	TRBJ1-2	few	CAIRTTPGQGASSYGYTF
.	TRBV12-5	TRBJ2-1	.	CASGLGQINEQFF
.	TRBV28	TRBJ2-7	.	CASSFRGQTGSEQYF
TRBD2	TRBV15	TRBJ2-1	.	CATSRVVVAGSYNEQFF
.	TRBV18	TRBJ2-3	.	CASSPYSGGGSDTQYF
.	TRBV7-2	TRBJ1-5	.	CASSLAGHQPQHF
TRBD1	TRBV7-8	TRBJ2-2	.	CASSPGGTGELFF
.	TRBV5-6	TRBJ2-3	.	CASSLVGTQYF
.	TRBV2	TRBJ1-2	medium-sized	CASSEQETYGYTF
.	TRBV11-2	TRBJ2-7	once	CASSLSGTREQYF
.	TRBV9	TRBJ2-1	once	CASSASYEQFF
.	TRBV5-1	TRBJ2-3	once	CASSLVPVVDTQYF
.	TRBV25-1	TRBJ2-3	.	CASSEWLADSTDTQYF
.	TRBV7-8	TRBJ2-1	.	CASSRLEASSYNEQFF
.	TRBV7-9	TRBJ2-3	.	CASSLRAALSTDTQYF
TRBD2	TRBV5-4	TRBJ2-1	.	CASSLVAGGVNEQFF
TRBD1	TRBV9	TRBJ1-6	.	CASSVDQGAGSPLHF
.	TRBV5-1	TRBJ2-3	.	CASSLDAGSTDTQYF
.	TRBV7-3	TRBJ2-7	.	CASSPTGDYEQYF
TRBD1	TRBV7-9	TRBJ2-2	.	CASSLGQGVAGELFF
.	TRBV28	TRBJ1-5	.	CASSFTPPRENQPQHF
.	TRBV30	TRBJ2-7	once	CAWSVDSGAYEQYF
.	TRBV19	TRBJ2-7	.	CASSPGTGTYEQYF
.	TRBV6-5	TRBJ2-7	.	CASSYSGQSGWEQYF
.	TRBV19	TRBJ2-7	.	CASSIYNSYEQYF
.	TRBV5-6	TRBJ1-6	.	CASSFRQSSYNSPLHF
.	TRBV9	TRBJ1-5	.	CASSVGGSNQPQHF
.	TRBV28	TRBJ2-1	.	CASRTSPARNEQFF
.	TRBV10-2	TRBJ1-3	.	CASTWDSGNTIYF
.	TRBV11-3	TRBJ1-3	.	CASSSGGVAGNTIYF
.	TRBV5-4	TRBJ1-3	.	CASSPTRSSGNTIYF
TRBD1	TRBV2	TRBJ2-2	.	CASRQGERDTGELFF
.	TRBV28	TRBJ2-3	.	CASSLGGGGNTQYF
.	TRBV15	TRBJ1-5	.	CATSRVSGQPQHF
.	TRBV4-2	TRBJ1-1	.	CASSQDLRPLGAFF
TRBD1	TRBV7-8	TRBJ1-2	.	CASSTDRGLGGYTF
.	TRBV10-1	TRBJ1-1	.	CASSDYDTEAFF
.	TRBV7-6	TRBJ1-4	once	CASSLERTGGLFF